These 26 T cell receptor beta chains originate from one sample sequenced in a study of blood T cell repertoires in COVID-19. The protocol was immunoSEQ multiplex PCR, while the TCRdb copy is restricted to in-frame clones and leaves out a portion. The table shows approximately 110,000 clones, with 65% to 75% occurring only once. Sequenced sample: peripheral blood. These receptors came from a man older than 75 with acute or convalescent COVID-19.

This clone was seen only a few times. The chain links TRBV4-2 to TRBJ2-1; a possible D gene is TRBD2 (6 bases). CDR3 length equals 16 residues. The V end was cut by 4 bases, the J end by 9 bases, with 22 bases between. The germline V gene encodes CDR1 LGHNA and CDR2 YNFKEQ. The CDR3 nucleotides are TGTGCCAGCAGCCGAGTTGGGGGGACTGAGGTTGGTGAGCAGTTCTTC. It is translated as CASSRVGGTEVGEQFF.

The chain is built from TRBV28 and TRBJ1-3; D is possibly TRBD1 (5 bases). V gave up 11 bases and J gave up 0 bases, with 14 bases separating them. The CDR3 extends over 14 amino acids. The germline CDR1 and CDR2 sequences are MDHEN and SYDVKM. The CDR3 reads CASHTGNSGNTIYF. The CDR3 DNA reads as TGTGCCTCACATACAGGCAACTCTGGAAACACCATATATTTT. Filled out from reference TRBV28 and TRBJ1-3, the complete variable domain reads DVKVTQSSRYLVKRTGEKVFLECVQDMDHENMFWYRQDPGLGLRLIYFSYDVKMKEKGDIPEGYSVSREKKERFSLILESASTNQTSMYLCASHTGNSGNTIYFGEGSWLTVV.

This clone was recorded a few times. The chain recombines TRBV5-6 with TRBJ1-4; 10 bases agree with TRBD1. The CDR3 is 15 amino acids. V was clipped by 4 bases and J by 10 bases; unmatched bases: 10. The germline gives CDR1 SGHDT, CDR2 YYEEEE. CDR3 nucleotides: TGTGCCAGCAGCCCGCGACAGGGGGCCAAAGGAAAACTGTTTTTT. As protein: CASSPRQGAKGKLFF. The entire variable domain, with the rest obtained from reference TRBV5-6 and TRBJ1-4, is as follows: DAGVTQSPTHLIKTRGQQVTLRCSPKSGHDTVSWYQQALGQGPQFIFQYYEEEERQRGNFPDRFSGHQFPNYSSELNVNALLLGDSALYLCASSPRQGAKGKLFFGSGTQLSVL.

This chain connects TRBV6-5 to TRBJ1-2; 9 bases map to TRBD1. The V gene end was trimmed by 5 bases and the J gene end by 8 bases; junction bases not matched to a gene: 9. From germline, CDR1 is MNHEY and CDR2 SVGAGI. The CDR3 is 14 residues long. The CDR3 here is CASSRPTGTGGYTF. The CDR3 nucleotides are TGTGCCAGCAGTCGCCCTACCGGGACAGGGGGCTACACCTTC.

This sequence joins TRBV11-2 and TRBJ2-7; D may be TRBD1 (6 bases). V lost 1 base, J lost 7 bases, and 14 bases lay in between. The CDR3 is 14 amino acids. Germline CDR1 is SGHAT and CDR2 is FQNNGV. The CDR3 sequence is CASSLVQGSREQYF. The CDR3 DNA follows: TGTGCCAGCAGCTTAGTGCAGGGGAGTAGGGAGCAGTACTTC.

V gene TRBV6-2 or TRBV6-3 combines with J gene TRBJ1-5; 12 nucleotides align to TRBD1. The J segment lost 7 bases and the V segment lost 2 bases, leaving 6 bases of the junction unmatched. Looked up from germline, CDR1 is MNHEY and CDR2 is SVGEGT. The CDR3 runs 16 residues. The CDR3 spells CASSYAGTGGFQPQHF. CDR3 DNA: TGTGCCAGCAGTTACGCAGGGACAGGGGGCTTCCAGCCCCAGCATTTT.

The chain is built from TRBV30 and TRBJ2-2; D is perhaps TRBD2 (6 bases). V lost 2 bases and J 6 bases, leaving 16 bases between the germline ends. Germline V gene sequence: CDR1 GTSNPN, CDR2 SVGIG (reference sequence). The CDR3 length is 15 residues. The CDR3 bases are TGTGCCTGGAGTTTCGGGGGTCTAACGCCCGGGGAGCTGTTTTTT. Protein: CAWSFGGLTPGELFF.

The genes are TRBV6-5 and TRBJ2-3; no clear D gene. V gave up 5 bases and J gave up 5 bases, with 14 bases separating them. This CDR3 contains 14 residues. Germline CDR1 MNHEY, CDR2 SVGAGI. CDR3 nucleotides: TGTGCCAGCAGTCTATCCGATTCTCGAGATACGCAGTATTTT. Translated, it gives CASSLSDSRDTQYF.

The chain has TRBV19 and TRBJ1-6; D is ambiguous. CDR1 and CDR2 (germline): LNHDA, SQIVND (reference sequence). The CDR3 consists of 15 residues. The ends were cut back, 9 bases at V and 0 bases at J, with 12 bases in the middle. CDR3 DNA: TGTGCCAGCTACCAGGCCAGCTCCTATAATTCACCCCTCCACTTT. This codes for CASYQASSYNSPLHF.

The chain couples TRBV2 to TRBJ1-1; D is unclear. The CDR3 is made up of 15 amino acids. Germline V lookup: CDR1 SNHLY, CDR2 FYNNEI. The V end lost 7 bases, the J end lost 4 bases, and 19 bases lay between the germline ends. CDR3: CASTPGGGLVTEAFF. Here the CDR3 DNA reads TGTGCCAGCACCCCCGGTGGAGGGTTGGTCACTGAAGCTTTCTTT.

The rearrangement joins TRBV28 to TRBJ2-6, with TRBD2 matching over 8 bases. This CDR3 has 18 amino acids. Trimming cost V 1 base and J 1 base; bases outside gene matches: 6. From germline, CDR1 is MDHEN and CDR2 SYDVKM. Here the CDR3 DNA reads TGTGCCAGCAGTTTATTTCTAGCGGGTTCGTCTGGGGCCAACGTCCTGACTTTC. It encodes CASSLFLAGSSGANVLTF.

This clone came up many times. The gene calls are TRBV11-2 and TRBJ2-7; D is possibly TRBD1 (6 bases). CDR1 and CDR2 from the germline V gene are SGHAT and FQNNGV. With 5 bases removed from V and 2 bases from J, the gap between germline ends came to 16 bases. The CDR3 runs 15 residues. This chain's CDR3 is CASSVRDMPTYEQYF. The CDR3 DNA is TGTGCCAGCAGCGTACGGGACATGCCAACCTACGAGCAGTACTTC.

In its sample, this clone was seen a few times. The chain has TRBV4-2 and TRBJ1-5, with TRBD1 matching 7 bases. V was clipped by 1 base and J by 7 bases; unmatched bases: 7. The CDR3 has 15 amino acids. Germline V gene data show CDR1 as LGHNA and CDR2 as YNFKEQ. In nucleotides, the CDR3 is TGTGCCAGCAGCCAAGTTCGACAGGGCGGCCAGCCCCAGCATTTT. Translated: CASSQVRQGGQPQHF.

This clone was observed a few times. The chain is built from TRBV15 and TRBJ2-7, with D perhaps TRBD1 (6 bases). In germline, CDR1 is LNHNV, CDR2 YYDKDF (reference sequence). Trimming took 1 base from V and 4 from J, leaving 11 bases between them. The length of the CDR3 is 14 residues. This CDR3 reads CATSRVAGTYEQYF. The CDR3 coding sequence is TGTGCCACCAGCAGAGTTGCAGGGACATACGAGCAGTACTTC.

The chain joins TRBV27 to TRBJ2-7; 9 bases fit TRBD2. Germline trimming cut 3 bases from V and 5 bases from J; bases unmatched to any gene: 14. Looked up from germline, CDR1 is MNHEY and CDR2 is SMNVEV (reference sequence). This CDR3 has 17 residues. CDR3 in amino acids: CASSFLGTLAGVDEQYF. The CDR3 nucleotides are TGTGCCAGCAGTTTCCTGGGGACCTTAGCGGGAGTCGACGAGCAGTACTTC.

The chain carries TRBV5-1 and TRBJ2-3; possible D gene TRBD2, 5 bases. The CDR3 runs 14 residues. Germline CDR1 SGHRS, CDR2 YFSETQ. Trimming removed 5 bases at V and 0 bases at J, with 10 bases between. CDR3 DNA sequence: TGCGCCAGCAGTGCCCGGGATAGCACAGATACGCAGTATTTT. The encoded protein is CASSARDSTDTQYF.

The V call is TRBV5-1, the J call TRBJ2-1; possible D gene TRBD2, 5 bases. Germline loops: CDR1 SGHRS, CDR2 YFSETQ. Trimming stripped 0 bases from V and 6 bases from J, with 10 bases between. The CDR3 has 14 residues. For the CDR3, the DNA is TGCGCCAGCAGCTTGGTAGCGACCCCCAATGAGCAGTTCTTC. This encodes CASSLVATPNEQFF.

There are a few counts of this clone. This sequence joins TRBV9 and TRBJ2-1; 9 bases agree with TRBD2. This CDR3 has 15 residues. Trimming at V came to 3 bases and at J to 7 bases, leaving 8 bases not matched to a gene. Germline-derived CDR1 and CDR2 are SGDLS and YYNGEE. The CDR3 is CASSDRLAVVNEQFF. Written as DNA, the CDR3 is TGTGCCAGCAGCGACCGACTAGCGGTCGTTAATGAGCAGTTCTTC.

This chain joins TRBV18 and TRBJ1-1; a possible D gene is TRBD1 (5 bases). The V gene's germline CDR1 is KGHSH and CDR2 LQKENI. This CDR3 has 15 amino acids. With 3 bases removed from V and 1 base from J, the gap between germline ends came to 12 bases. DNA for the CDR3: TGTGCCAGCTCACCCGGCAGGGCGGAGAACACTGAAGCTTTCTTT. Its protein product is CASSPGRAENTEAFF.

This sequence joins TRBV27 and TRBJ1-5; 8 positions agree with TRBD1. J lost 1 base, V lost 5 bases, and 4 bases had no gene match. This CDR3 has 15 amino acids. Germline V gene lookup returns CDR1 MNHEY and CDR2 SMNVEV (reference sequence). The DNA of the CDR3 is TGTGCCAGCAGTCCGGACAGGGCGAGCAATCAGCCCCAGCATTTT. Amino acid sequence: CASSPDRASNQPQHF.

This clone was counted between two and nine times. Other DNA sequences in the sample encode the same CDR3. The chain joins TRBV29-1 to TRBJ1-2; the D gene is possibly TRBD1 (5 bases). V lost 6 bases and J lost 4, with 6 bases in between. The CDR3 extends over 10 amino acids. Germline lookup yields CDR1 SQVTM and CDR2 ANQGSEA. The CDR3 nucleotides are TGCAGCGTCGACAGCTATGGCTACACCTTC. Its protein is CSVDSYGYTF.

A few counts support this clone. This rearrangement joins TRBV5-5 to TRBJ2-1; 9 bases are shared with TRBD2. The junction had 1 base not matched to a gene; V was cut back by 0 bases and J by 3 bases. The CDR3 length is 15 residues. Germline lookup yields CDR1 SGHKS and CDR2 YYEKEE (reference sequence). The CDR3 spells CASSLGSGSYNEQFF. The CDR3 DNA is TGTGCCAGCAGCTTGGGTAGCGGGAGCTACAATGAGCAGTTCTTC.

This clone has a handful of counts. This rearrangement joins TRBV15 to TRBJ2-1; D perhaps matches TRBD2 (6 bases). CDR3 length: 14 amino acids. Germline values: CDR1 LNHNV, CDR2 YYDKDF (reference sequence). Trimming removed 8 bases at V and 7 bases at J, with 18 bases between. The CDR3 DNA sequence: TGTGCCACCCAAACGGGAGTAGAGGGAAATGAGCAGTTCTTC. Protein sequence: CATQTGVEGNEQFF.

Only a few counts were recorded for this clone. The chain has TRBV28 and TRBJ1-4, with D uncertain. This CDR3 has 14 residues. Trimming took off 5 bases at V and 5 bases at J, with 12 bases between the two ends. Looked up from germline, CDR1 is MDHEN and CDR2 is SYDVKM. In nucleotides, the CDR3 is TGTGCCAGCAGTAACCCGACTGTGAATGAAAAACTGTTTTTT. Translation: CASSNPTVNEKLFF.

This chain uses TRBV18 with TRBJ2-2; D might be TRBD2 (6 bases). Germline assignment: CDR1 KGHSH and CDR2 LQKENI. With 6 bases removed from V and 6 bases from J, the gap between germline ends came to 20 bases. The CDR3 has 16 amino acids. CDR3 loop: CASSPSGPSVSGELFF. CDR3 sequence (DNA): TGTGCCAGCTCGCCAAGCGGGCCCTCCGTGTCCGGGGAGCTGTTTTTT.

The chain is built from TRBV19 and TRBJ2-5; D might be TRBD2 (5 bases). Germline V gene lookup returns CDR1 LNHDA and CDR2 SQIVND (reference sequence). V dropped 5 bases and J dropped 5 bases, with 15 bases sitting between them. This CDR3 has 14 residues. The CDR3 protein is CASSSLGVVETQYF. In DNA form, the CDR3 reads TGTGCCAGTAGTTCACTCGGGGTTGTTGAGACCCAGTACTTC.